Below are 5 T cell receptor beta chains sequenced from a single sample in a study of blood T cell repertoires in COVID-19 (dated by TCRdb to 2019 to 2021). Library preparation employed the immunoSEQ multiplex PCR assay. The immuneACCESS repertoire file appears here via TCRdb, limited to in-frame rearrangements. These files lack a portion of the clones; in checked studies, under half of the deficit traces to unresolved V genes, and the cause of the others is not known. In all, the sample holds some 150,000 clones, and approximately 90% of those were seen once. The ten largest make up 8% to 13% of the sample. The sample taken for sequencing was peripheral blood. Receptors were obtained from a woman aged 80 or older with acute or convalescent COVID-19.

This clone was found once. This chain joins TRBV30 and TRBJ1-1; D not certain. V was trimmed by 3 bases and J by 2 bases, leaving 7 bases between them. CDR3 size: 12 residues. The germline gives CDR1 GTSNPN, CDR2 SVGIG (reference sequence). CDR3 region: CAWSRQNTEAFF. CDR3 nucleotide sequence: TGTGCCTGGAGCCGACAAAACACTGAAGCTTTCTTT.

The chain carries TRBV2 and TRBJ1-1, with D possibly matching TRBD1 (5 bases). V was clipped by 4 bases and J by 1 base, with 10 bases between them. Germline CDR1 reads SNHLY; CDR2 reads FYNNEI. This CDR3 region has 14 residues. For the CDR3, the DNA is TGTGCCAGCAGTGGGCAGGGAGGGAACACTGAAGCTTTCTTT. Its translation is CASSGQGGNTEAFF.

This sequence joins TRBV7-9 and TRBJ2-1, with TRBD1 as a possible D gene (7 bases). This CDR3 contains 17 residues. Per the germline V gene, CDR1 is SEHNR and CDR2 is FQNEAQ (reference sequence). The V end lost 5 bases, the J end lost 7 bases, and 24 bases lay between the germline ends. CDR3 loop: CASSPLGQARGDNEQFF. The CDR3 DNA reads TGTGCCAGCAGCCCCCTGGGCCAGGCCAGGGGGGATAATGAGCAGTTCTTC.

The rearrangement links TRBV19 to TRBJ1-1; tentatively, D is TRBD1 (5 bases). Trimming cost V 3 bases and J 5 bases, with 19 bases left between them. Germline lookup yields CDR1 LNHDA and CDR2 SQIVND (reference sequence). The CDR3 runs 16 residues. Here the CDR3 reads CASSISAGWDVTEAFF. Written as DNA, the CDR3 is TGTGCCAGTAGTATCTCGGCAGGGTGGGATGTGACTGAAGCTTTCTTT.

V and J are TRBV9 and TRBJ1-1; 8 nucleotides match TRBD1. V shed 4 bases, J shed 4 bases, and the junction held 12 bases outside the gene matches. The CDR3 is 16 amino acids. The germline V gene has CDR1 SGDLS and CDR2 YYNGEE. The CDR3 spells CASSHWTGSPSTEAFF. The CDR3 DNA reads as TGTGCCAGCAGCCATTGGACAGGGTCCCCTTCCACTGAAGCTTTCTTT.